This entry concerns a single T cell receptor (beta chain). This table comes from immunoSEQ multiplex PCR, and its TCRdb copy is limited to in-frame clones, with some not included. Of more than 450,000 clones listed, approximately 90% are singletons. The data originate from a study of blood T cell repertoires in COVID-19. Study context: COVID-19 samples, acute and convalescent, were from the United States, Italy and Spain. PBMCs, B-cell-depleted T cells, or T cells provided the cDNA or gDNA that made up the material.

Participant-reported clinical history was the basis for cohort assignment. Germline lookup yields CDR1 MDHEN and CDR2 SYDVKM. Trimming took 2 bases from V and 2 from J, leaving 18 bases between them. There are 17 residues in the CDR3. The TCR originated in a young woman who had recovered from COVID-19. The chain recombines TRBV28 with TRBJ1-2; TRBD1 is a possible D gene (5 bases). Material: PBMCs or T cells enriched from blood (not recorded which). CDR3 in DNA: TGTGCCAGCAGTTTAAACACCCCAACAGGCTTAAACTATGGCTACACCTTC. Translating gives CASSLNTPTGLNYGYTF.